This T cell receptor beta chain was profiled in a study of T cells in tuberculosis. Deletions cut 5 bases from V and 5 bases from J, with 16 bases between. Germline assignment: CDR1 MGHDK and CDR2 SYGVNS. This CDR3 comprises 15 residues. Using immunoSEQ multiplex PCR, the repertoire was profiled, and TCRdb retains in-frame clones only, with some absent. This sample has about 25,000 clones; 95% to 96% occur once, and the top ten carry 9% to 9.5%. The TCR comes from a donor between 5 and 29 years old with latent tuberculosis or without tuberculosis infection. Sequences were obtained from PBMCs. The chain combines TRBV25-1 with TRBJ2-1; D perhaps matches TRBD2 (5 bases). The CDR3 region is CASSNERAADNEQFF. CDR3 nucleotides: TGTGCCAGCAGTAATGAGAGGGCCGCGGACAATGAGCAGTTCTTC.